A selection of T cell receptor beta chains follows, all from one sample in a study of blood T cell repertoires in COVID-19. Assay used: immunoSEQ multiplex PCR; TCRdb lists only in-frame clones, some missing. Among 95,000 to 100,000 clones listed, roughly nine tenths were seen once. Material for sequencing was peripheral blood. Every receptor here comes from a man in his fifties or sixties with acute or convalescent COVID-19. CDR3s include the opening cysteine and the closing phenylalanine or tryptophan. The order of the fields is J gene, D gene, V gene, clone size, CDR3 protein, CDR3 DNA. The D gene is left open where the match is weak. Rows give clone size only sometimes, using once, few, many, or a class for an expanded clone.

>TRBJ1-5|TRBD1|TRBV2|-
CASSERNRGGQPQHF
TGTGCCAGCAGTGAACGAAACAGGGGGGGCCAGCCCCAGCATTTT
>TRBJ1-2|-|TRBV12-3/TRBV12-4|-
CASSRDSYYGYTF
TGTGCCAGCAGCCGAGACAGCTACTATGGCTACACCTTC
>TRBJ2-7|TRBD1|TRBV6-1|-
CASSEQPQGALVREQYF
TGTGCCAGCAGTGAACAGCCCCAGGGGGCCTTAGTGCGCGAGCAGTACTTC
>TRBJ1-4|-|TRBV30|-
CAWSVWGLNEKLFF
TGTGCCTGGAGTGTATGGGGGCTTAATGAAAAACTGTTTTTT
>TRBJ2-3|TRBD2|TRBV2|-
CASTEASGAPDTQYF
TGTGCCAGCACGGAGGCTAGCGGGGCCCCAGATACGCAGTATTTT
>TRBJ1-2|TRBD1|TRBV7-2|-
CASSPSGQANYGYTF
TGTGCCAGCAGCCCGAGTGGACAGGCAAACTATGGCTACACCTTC
>TRBJ2-3|TRBD1|TRBV5-4|-
CASSFMGQGAQYF
TGTGCCAGCAGCTTTATGGGACAGGGGGCGCAGTATTTT
>TRBJ2-7|TRBD1|TRBV6-5|-
CASRPGTGYEQYF
TGTGCCAGCAGACCCGGGACAGGCTACGAGCAGTACTTC
>TRBJ2-6|-|TRBV11-3|-
CASSLVAVSGANVLTF
TGTGCCAGCAGCTTAGTTGCGGTCTCTGGGGCCAACGTCCTGACTTTC
>TRBJ2-3|-|TRBV10-3|-
CAISGVGGTTDTQYF
TGTGCCATCAGTGGAGTGGGAGGCACCACAGATACGCAGTATTTT
>TRBJ2-5|TRBD1|TRBV3-1/TRBV3-2|-
CASSLRQGGETQYF
TGTGCCAGCAGCCTTAGACAGGGCGGAGAGACCCAGTACTTC
>TRBJ1-2|-|TRBV5-1|once
CASSLGGSSYGYTF
TGCGCCAGCAGCTTGGGAGGGTCTAGCTATGGCTACACCTTC
>TRBJ2-7|TRBD2|TRBV3-1/TRBV3-2|-
CASSQDRTSGSYEQYF
TGTGCCAGCAGCCAAGATAGGACTAGCGGCTCCTACGAGCAGTACTTC
>TRBJ2-7|TRBD1|TRBV18|-
CASSARDRDYEQYF
TGTGCCAGCTCAGCCCGGGACAGAGACTACGAGCAGTACTTC
>TRBJ2-2|TRBD1|TRBV3-1/TRBV3-2|-
CASSLQGGANTGELFF
TGTGCCAGCAGCCTACAGGGGGGCGCGAACACCGGGGAGCTGTTTTTT
>TRBJ1-1|-|TRBV6-5|-
CASSYLKLGQGAFF
TGTGCCAGCAGTTACTTAAAACTTGGCCAGGGGGCTTTCTTT
>TRBJ1-1|-|TRBV23-1|-
CASSQNSHTEAFF
TGCGCCAGCAGTCAAAACAGCCACACTGAAGCTTTCTTT
>TRBJ1-1|-|TRBV6-6|-
CASSTTREGAFF
TGTGCCAGCAGCACCACGAGGGAGGGAGCTTTCTTT
>TRBJ1-1|TRBD1|TRBV11-3|-
CASSPDRGSMNTEAFF
TGTGCCAGCAGCCCGGACAGGGGGAGCATGAACACTGAAGCTTTCTTT
>TRBJ1-4|TRBD1|TRBV7-9|few
CASSIRQGPYEKLFF
TGTGCCAGCAGCATCCGACAGGGCCCCTACGAAAAACTGTTTTTT
>TRBJ1-2|TRBD1|TRBV7-2|-
CASSPGGWGYTF
TGTGCCAGCAGCCCAGGGGGCTGGGGCTACACCTTC
>TRBJ1-2|-|TRBV5-6|-
CASNSVGRSTYGYTF
TGTGCCAGCAATTCAGTAGGGAGGTCTACCTATGGCTACACCTTC
>TRBJ1-2|-|TRBV19|-
CASSTRPPRDYGYTF
TGTGCCAGTAGTACGAGACCTCCCAGGGACTATGGCTACACCTTC
>TRBJ2-3|-|TRBV15|few
CATSRDGQAFTDTQYF
TGTGCCACCAGCAGAGATGGACAAGCGTTCACAGATACGCAGTATTTT
>TRBJ2-2|TRBD2|TRBV11-3|-
CASSQGLVTGELFF
TGTGCCAGCAGCCAGGGACTAGTCACCGGGGAGCTGTTTTTT
>TRBJ2-1|TRBD2|TRBV6-6|-
CASKPSGGTNNEQFF
TGTGCCAGCAAACCTAGCGGGGGCACCAACAATGAGCAGTTCTTC
>TRBJ2-7|-|TRBV20-1|-
CSARTGYEQYF
TGCAGTGCTAGAACAGGCTACGAGCAGTACTTC
>TRBJ1-1|-|TRBV18|few
CASSPQNQGNTEAFF
TGTGCCAGCTCACCACAAAACCAGGGGAACACTGAAGCTTTCTTT
>TRBJ1-6|TRBD1|TRBV6-6|-
CASTITGGRSPLHF
TGTGCCAGCACAATTACAGGGGGCCGATCACCCCTCCACTTT
>TRBJ2-5|-|TRBV13|-
CASSFGVGETQYF
TGTGCCAGCAGCTTCGGGGTTGGTGAGACCCAGTACTTC
>TRBJ1-1|-|TRBV6-5|-
CASWEGGNTEAFF
TGTGCCAGCTGGGAGGGGGGGAACACTGAAGCTTTCTTT
>TRBJ1-2|-|TRBV12-3/TRBV12-4|-
CASSLIGGSGYTF
TGTGCCAGCAGTTTAATAGGAGGGTCTGGCTACACCTTC
>TRBJ1-2|-|TRBV18|-
CASSFDPGAKRRGYTF
TGTGCCAGCTCATTTGATCCGGGAGCTAAAAGGCGCGGCTACACCTTC
>TRBJ1-1|-|TRBV6-5|-
CASSYYSRGSSEAFF
TGTGCCAGCAGTTACTATAGTAGAGGGTCTAGTGAAGCTTTCTTT
>TRBJ1-4|-|TRBV12-3/TRBV12-4|-
CASSLRSKEKLFF
TGTGCCAGCAGTTTACGTTCTAAGGAAAAACTGTTTTTT
>TRBJ2-5|-|TRBV7-2|-
CASSLAGGRETQYF
TGTGCCAGCAGCTTAGCCGGAGGGCGAGAGACCCAGTACTTC
>TRBJ2-5|TRBD1|TRBV28|-
CASSPHRGGETQYF
TGTGCCAGCAGTCCCCACAGGGGTGGGGAGACCCAGTACTTC
>TRBJ2-7|-|TRBV30|-
CAWRGTGDEQYF
TGTGCCTGGAGAGGGACTGGGGACGAGCAGTACTTC
>TRBJ2-7|-|TRBV28|once
CASSSLKGGVLAYEQYF
TGTGCCAGCAGCTCACTAAAAGGCGGGGTCCTAGCCTACGAGCAGTACTTC
>TRBJ1-5|-|TRBV9|-
CASSASAGNNQPQHF
TGTGCCAGCAGCGCCTCCGCGGGGAACAATCAGCCCCAGCATTTT
>TRBJ1-4|TRBD1|TRBV2|once
CASSEDGQGNEKLFF
TGTGCCAGCAGTGAAGACGGACAGGGGAATGAAAAACTGTTTTTT
>TRBJ1-2|TRBD1|TRBV6-5|-
CASSFDRGIYTF
TGTGCCAGCAGTTTCGACAGGGGGATCTACACCTTC
>TRBJ1-5|-|TRBV6-5|-
CASTTDKIYYQPQHF
TGTGCCAGCACCACCGACAAGATCTATTATCAGCCCCAGCATTTT
>TRBJ1-2|-|TRBV25-1|once
CASSARTTIGGYTF
TGTGCCAGCAGTGCTCGGACAACGATTGGAGGCTACACCTTC
>TRBJ2-3|TRBD1|TRBV2|-
CASSTTGMGTDTQYF
TGTGCCAGCAGTACGACAGGGATGGGCACAGATACGCAGTATTTT
>TRBJ1-5|TRBD1|TRBV28|-
CASRIQGQNQPQHF
TGTGCCAGCAGGATACAGGGACAGAATCAGCCCCAGCATTTT
>TRBJ2-6|TRBD1|TRBV5-1|-
CASSEGQAYSGANVLTF
TGCGCCAGCAGCGAGGGACAGGCGTACTCTGGGGCCAACGTCCTGACTTTC
>TRBJ1-4|-|TRBV19|-
CASRHTTNEKLFF
TGTGCCAGTAGACATACAACTAATGAAAAACTGTTTTTT
>TRBJ2-5|TRBD1|TRBV5-1|-
CASSLVGQVRETQYF
TGCGCCAGCAGCTTGGTGGGACAGGTCAGAGAGACCCAGTACTTC
>TRBJ1-3|-|TRBV6-5|-
CASRALGATGNTIYF
TGTGCCAGCAGAGCGCTAGGGGCGACTGGAAACACCATATATTTT
>TRBJ1-5|TRBD1|TRBV19|-
CASSVQGEGQPQHF
TGTGCCAGTAGTGTACAGGGGGAGGGCCAGCCCCAGCATTTT
>TRBJ1-5|-|TRBV6-1|once
CASSEGQQPQHF
TGTGCCAGCAGTGAAGGACAGCAGCCCCAGCATTTT
>TRBJ1-3|-|TRBV18|-
CASSPPMQAGNTIYF
TGTGCCAGCTCACCACCCATGCAGGCTGGAAACACCATATATTTT
>TRBJ1-3|-|TRBV11-2|-
CASNLLGGPGNTIYF
TGTGCCAGCAATCTTCTGGGGGGGCCTGGAAACACCATATATTTT
>TRBJ1-5|TRBD1|TRBV28|-
CASSSGQGGIFQPQHF
TGTGCCAGCAGTAGCGGACAGGGCGGTATTTTTCAGCCCCAGCATTTT
>TRBJ2-2|-|TRBV27|-
CASSLYLGELFF
TGTGCCAGCAGTCTCTATTTGGGGGAGCTGTTTTTT